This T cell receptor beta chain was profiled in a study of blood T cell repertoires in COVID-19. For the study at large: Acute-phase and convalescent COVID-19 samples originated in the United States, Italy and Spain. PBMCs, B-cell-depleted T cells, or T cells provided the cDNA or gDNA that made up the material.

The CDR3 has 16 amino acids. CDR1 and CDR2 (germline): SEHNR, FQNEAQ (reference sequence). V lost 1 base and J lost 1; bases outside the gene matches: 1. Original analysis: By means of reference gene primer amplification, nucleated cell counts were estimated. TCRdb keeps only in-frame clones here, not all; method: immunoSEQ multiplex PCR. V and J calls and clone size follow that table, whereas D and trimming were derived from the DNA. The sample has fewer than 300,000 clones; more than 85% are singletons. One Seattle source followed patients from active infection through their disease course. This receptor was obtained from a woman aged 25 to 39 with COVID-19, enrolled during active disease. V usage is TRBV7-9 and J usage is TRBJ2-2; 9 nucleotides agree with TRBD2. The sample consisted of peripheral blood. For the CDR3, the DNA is TGTGCCAGCAGCTTAGGACTAGCGGAGAACACCGGGGAGCTGTTTTTT. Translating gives CASSLGLAENTGELFF.